The T cell receptor beta chain under discussion was sequenced for a study of cytomegalovirus exposure and HLA in healthy donors. PCR amplification relied on 60 Vbeta primers (plus 13 Jbeta primers). Sequenced by immunoSEQ multiplex PCR; TCRdb stores in-frame clones only, minus some. The sample data list approximately 40,000 clones. Comment on this clone: Its antigen is as yet unknown.

Notes on the study in general: Immune exposure was documented only through CMV serostatus. Cytomegalovirus association was assigned to about 150 TCR beta chains. A later analysis linked a missense variant in DCLRE1C to the trimming of TCR beta V and J genes. For presence/absence analyses, sequencing depth was assumed to be roughly uniform across donors.

The V and J ends lost 8 bases and 1 base, in that order; junction bases with no gene match: 9. The CDR3 is 15 amino acids. Germline-derived CDR1 and CDR2 are SEHNR and FQNEAQ (reference sequence). The sequence was collected from a woman younger than 45 in good health and CMV-seronegative. Sequencing was performed on PBMCs. V and J are TRBV7-9 and TRBJ2-3, with 7 bases that match TRBD2. The CDR3 region has the DNA TGTGCCAGCGGCCCGGGGGGAATAGGCACAGATACGCAGTATTTT. Residues: CASGPGGIGTDTQYF.